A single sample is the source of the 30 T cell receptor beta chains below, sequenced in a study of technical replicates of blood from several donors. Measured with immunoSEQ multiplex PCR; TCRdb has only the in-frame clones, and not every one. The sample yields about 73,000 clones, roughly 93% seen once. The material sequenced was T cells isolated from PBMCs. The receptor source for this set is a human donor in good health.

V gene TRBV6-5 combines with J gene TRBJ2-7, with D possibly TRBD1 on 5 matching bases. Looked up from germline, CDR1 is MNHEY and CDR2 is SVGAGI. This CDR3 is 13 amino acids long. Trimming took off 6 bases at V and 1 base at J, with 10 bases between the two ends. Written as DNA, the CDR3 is TGTGCCAGCAGGGGGCAGGATTCCTACGAGCAGTACTTC. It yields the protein CASRGQDSYEQYF.

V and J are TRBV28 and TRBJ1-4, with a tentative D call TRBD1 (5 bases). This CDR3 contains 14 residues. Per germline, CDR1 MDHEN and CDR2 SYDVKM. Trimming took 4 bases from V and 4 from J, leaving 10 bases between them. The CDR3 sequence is CASSSRQSNEKLFF. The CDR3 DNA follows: TGTGCCAGCAGTTCCCGACAGAGTAATGAAAAACTGTTTTTT.

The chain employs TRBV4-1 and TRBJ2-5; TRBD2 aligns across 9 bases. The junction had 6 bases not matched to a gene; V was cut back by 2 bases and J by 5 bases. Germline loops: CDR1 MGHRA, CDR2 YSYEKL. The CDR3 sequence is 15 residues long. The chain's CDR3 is CASSQLSGSKETQYF. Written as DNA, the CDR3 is TGCGCCAGCAGCCAACTTAGCGGGAGTAAGGAGACCCAGTACTTC.

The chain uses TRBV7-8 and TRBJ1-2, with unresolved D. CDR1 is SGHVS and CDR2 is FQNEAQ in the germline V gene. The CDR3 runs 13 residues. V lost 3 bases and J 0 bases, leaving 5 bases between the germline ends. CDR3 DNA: TGTGCCAGCAGCTTCGTTCCTAACTATGGCTACACCTTC. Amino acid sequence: CASSFVPNYGYTF.

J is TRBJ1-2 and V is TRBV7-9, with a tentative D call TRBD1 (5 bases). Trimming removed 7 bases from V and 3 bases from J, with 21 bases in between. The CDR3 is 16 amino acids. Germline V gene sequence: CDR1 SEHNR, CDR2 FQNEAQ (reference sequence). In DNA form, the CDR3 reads TGTGCCAGCAATCTTCTAACAGGCCCCCGGGACTATGGCTACACCTTC. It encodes CASNLLTGPRDYGYTF.

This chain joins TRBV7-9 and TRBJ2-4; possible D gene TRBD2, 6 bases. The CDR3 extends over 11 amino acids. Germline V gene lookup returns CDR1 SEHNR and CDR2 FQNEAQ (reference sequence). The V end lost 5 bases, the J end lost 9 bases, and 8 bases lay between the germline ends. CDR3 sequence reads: CASSPGGIQYF. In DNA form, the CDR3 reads TGTGCCAGCAGCCCCGGGGGCATTCAGTACTTC.

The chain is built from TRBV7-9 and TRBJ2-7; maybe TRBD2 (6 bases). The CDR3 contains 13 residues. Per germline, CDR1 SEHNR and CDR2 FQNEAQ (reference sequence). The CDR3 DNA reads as TGTGGAAGCGGAGGGCAGAGCTCCTACGAGCAGTACTTC. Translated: CGSGGQSSYEQYF. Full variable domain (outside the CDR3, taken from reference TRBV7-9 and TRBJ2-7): DTGVSQNPRHKITKRGQNVTFRCDPISEHNRLYWYRQTLGQGPEFLTYFQNEAQLEKSRLLSDRFSAERPKGSFSTLEIQRTEQGDSAMYLCGSGGQSSYEQYFGPGTRLTVT.

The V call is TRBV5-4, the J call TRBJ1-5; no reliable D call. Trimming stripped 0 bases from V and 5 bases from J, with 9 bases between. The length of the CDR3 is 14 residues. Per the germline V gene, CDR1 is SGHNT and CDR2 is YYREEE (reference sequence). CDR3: CASSLAGIDQPQHF. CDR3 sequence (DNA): TGTGCCAGCAGCTTGGCGGGGATAGATCAGCCCCAGCATTTT. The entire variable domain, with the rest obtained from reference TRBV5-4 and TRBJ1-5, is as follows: ETGVTQSPTHLIKTRGQQVTLRCSSQSGHNTVSWYQQALGQGPQFIFQYYREEENGRGNFPPRFSGLQFPNYSSELNVNALELDDSALYLCASSLAGIDQPQHFGDGTRLSIL.

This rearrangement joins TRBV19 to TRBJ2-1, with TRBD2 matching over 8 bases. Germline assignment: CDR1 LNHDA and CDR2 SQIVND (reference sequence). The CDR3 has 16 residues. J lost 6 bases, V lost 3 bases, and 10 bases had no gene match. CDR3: CASSIPQREYGNEQFF. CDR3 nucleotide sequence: TGTGCCAGTAGTATTCCCCAGCGGGAGTATGGCAATGAGCAGTTCTTC.

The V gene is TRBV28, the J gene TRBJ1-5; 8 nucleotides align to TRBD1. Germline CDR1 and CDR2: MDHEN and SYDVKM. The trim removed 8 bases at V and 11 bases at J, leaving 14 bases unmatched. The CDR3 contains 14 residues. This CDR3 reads CASYLGQGTGTQHF. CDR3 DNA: TGTGCCAGCTATTTAGGACAGGGAACGGGGACCCAGCATTTT. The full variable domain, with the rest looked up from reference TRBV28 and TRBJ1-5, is DVKVTQSSRYLVKRTGEKVFLECVQDMDHENMFWYRQDPGLGLRLIYFSYDVKMKEKGDIPEGYSVSREKKERFSLILESASTNQTSMYLCASYLGQGTGTQHFGDGTRLSIL.

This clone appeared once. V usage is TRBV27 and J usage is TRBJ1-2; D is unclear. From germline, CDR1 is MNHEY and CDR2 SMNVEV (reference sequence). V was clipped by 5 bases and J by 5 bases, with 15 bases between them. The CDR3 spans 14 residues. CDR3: CASSAPTALYGYTF. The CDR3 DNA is TGTGCCAGCAGTGCCCCGACCGCACTATATGGCTACACCTTC.

DNA of the CDR3: TGTGCCTGGAGTCCCACTAGCGGGAGAGACACCGGGGAGCTGTTTTTT. Its translation is CAWSPTSGRDTGELFF. This chain links TRBV30 with TRBJ2-2; 11 nucleotides line up with TRBD2. Germline values: CDR1 GTSNPN, CDR2 SVGIG (reference sequence). The CDR3 loop spans 16 amino acids. V shed 2 bases, J shed 3 bases, and the junction held 5 bases outside the gene matches.

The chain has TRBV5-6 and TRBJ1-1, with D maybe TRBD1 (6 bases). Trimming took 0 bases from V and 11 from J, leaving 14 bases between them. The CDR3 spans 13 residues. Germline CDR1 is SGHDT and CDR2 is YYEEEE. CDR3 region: CASSLGQGQEAFF. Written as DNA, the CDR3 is TGTGCCAGCAGCTTGGGTCAGGGGCAAGAGGCTTTCTTT.

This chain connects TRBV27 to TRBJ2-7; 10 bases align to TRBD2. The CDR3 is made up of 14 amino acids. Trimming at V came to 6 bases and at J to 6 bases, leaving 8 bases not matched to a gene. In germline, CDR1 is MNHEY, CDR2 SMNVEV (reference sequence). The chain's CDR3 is CASRKLAGVGEQYF. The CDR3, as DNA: TGTGCCAGCAGAAAGCTAGCGGGAGTCGGCGAGCAGTACTTC.

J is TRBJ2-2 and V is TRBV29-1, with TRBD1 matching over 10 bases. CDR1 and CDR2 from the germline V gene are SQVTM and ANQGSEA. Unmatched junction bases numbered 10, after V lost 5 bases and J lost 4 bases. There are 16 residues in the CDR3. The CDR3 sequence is CSVRKTGGTATGELFF. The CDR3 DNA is TGCAGCGTTAGAAAGACAGGGGGCACGGCCACCGGGGAGCTGTTTTTT.

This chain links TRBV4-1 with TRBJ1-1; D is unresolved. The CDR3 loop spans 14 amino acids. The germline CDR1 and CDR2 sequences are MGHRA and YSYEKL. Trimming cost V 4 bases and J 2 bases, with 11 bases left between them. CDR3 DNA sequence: TGCGCCAGCAGCCGACCCCAGACTAACACTGAAGCTTTCTTT. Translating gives CASSRPQTNTEAFF.

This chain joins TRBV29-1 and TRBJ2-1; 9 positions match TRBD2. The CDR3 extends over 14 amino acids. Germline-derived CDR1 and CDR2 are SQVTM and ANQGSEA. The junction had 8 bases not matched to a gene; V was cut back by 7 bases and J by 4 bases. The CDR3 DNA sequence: TGCAGCGCCGTGGGTCTAGCGGGGTACAATGAGCAGTTCTTC. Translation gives CSAVGLAGYNEQFF.

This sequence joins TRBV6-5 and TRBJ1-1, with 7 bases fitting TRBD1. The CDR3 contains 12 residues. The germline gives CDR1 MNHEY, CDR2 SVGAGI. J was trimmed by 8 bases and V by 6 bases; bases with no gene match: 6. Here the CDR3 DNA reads TGTGCCAGCAGCCACAGGGGAGAGGAAGCTTTCTTT. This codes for CASSHRGEEAFF.

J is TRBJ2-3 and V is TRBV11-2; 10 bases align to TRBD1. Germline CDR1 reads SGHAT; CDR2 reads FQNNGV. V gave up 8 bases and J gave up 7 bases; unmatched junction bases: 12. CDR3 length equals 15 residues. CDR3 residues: CASRDIRGQGHTQYF. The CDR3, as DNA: TGTGCCAGCCGGGATATAAGGGGACAGGGGCATACGCAGTATTTT.

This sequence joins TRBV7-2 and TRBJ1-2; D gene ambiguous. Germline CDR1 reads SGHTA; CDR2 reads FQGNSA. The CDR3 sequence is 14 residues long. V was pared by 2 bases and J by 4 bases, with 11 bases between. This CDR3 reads CASSLLYSLYGYTF. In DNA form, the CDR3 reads TGTGCCAGCAGCTTATTGTACAGCCTCTATGGCTACACCTTC.

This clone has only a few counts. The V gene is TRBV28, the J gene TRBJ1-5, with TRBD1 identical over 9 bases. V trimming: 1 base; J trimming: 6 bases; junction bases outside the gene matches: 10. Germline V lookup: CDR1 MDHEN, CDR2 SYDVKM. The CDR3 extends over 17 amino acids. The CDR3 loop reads CASSLSMGDRGSQPQHF. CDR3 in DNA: TGTGCCAGCAGTTTATCAATGGGCGACAGGGGGAGTCAGCCCCAGCATTTT.

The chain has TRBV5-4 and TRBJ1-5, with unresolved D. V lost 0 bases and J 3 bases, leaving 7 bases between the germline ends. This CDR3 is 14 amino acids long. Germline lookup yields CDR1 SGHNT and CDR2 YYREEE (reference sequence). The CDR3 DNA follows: TGTGCCAGCAGCTTGGGACTGACCAATCAGCCCCAGCATTTT. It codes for CASSLGLTNQPQHF. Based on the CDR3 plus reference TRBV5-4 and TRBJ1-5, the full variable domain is ETGVTQSPTHLIKTRGQQVTLRCSSQSGHNTVSWYQQALGQGPQFIFQYYREEENGRGNFPPRFSGLQFPNYSSELNVNALELDDSALYLCASSLGLTNQPQHFGDGTRLSIL.

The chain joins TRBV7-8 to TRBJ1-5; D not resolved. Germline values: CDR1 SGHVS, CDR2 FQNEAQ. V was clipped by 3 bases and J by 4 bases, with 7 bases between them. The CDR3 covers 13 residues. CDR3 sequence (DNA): TGTGCCAGCAGCTTCCGGGAGAATCAGCCCCAGCATTTT. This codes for CASSFRENQPQHF.

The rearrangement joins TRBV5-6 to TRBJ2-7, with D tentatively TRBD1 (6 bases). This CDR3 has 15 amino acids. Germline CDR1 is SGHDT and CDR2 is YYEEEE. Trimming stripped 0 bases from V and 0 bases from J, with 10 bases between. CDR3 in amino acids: CASSLAGTLSYEQYF. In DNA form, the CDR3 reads TGTGCCAGCAGCTTGGCTGGGACACTCTCCTACGAGCAGTACTTC.

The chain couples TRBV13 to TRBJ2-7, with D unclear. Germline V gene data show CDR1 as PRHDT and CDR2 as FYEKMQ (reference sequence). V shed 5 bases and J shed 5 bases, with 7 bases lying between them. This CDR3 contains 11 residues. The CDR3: CASSHGDEQYF. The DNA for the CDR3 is TGTGCCAGCAGCCACGGAGACGAGCAGTACTTC.

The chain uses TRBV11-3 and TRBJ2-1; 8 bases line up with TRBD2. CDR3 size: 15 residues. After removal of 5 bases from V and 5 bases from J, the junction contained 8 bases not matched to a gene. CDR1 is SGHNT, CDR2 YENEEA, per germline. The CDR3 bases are TGTGCCAGCAGCGGGACCGGGACTAGGAACAATGAGCAGTTCTTC. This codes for CASSGTGTRNNEQFF.

CDR3: CASSPDPGVDYGYTF. The CDR3 nucleotides read TGTGCCAGCAGCCCTGACCCGGGGGTAGACTATGGCTACACCTTC. The genes are TRBV4-2 and TRBJ1-2, with D maybe TRBD1 (5 bases). The CDR3 loop spans 15 amino acids. The ends were cut back, 4 bases at V and 3 bases at J, with 15 bases in the middle. Germline V lookup: CDR1 LGHNA, CDR2 YNFKEQ.

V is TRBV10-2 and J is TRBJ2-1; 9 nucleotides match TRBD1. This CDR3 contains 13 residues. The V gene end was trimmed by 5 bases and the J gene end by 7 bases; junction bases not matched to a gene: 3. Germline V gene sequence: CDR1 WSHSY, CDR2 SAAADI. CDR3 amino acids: CASSRDRENEQFF. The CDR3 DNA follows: TGCGCCAGCAGTCGGGACAGGGAAAATGAGCAGTTCTTC.

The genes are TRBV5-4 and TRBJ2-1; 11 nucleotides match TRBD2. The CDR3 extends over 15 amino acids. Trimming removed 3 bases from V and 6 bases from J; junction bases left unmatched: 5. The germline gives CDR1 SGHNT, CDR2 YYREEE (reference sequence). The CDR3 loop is CASSYTSGSFNEQFF. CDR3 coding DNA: TGTGCCAGCAGCTACACTAGCGGGAGCTTCAATGAGCAGTTCTTC.

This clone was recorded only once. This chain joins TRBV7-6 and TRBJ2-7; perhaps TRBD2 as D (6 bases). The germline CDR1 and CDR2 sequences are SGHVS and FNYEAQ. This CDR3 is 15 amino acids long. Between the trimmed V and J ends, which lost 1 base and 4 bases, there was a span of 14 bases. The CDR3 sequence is CASSLDGGGGYEQYF. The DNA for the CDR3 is TGTGCCAGCAGCTTAGATGGGGGAGGTGGGTACGAGCAGTACTTC.